The clone carrying this T cell receptor (beta chain) was counted only a few times. As yet, its antigen is unknown. This entry belongs to a study of CD8 T cells in ankylosing spondylitis. General study findings and limits: With a CD8+ phenotype, disease-linked clones were relatively rare in peripheral blood. Some of the motif variants had earlier been found in reactive arthritis patients' fluid and blood.

Trimming took 4 bases from V and 5 from J; bases not matched to a gene: 16. The CDR3 spans 18 residues. In germline, CDR1 is SGHRS, CDR2 YFSETQ. It was by quantitative 5'-RACE with molecular barcodes that TCR beta libraries were made. Via MiXCR, TCRdb re-called the 5' RACE reads, giving one row per CDR3 protein. The sample lists roughly 190,000 distinct CDR3 sequences; roughly 13% were seen once. Sequencing was carried out using blood, either unsorted or a sorted T cell fraction (not recorded which). This clonotype was sampled from a male donor with ankylosing spondylitis or in good health (not recorded which). The gene calls are TRBV5-1 and TRBJ2-7; 12 bases fit TRBD2. CDR3 amino acids: CASSPGTSGSSWFHEQYF. DNA for the CDR3: TGCGCCAGCAGCCCCGGGACTAGCGGGTCCTCTTGGTTCCACGAGCAGTACTTC.